A selection of T cell receptor beta chains follows, all from one sample in a study of T cell repertoires in cytomegalovirus infection. TCRdb analysed the reads with MiXCR anew, one entry per CDR3 protein. Of about 130,000 distinct CDR3 sequences listed, approximately 30% are singletons. No cognate antigen is known for these TCRs. The sequencing here drew on CD8+ T cells from cultured PBMCs, taken from culture after CMV antigen stimulation. These receptors were collected from a human donor in good health (CMV status not recorded). Some clones in this sample may be carry-over from other donors' samples. Both conserved end residues are part of each CDR3. Fields, in order: D gene, V gene, J gene, clone size, CDR3 DNA, CDR3 protein. A D gene is named only where the DNA matches it firmly. The size entry is marked missing in some rows and otherwise reads once, few, many or a size class.

-	TRBV7-2	TRBJ2-6	few	TGTGCCAGCAGCTTGTCGGGGGTTGGGGCCAACGTCCTGACTTTC	CASSLSGVGANVLTF
-	TRBV27	TRBJ1-3	few	TGTGCCAGCAGTTACGGTGCCCAGTCTGGAAACACCATATATTTT	CASSYGAQSGNTIYF
TRBD1	TRBV6-5	TRBJ1-4	-	TGTGCCAGCAGTTACTCGAGGACAGGGGATGAAAAACTGTTTTTT	CASSYSRTGDEKLFF
-	TRBV20-1	TRBJ1-4	-	TGCAGTGCTACCTTTGGGACCTTTAATGAAAAACTGTTTTTT	CSATFGTFNEKLFF
-	TRBV12-3/TRBV12-4	TRBJ2-3	few	TGTGCCAGCAGTTGGGGGTTACGCACAGATACGCAGTATTTT	CASSWGLRTDTQYF
TRBD1	TRBV7-2	TRBJ2-7	many	TGTGCCAGCAGCTTAGACATAATCGGGACAGGCTACGAGCAGTACTTC	CASSLDIIGTGYEQYF
TRBD1	TRBV2	TRBJ1-1	-	TGTGCCAGCAGTGAAACGGGACAGGGCCTCGCTGAAGCTTTCTTT	CASSETGQGLAEAFF
TRBD1	TRBV4-3	TRBJ2-3	-	TGCGCCAGCAGCCAAATAGGACAGGGGCCATCGCCGGATACGCAGTATTTT	CASSQIGQGPSPDTQYF
-	TRBV6-6	TRBJ2-7	-	TGTGCCAGCACCCCCGAGACAGTGCACGAGCAGTACTTC	CASTPETVHEQYF
TRBD2	TRBV6-6	TRBJ2-3	-	TGTGCCAGCAGTTACATCCCTCGGGGGAGGAGCGGGGGCCCAAGTAGCACAGATACGCAGTATTTT	CASSYIPRGRSGGPSSTDTQYF
-	TRBV5-6	TRBJ2-1	-	TGTGCCAGCAGCTTGGGGGGGAGAAATGAGCAGTTCTTC	CASSLGGRNEQFF
-	TRBV7-6	TRBJ2-3	few	TGTGCCAGCAGCTTTTCACCTTCTAGCACAGATACGCAGTATTTT	CASSFSPSSTDTQYF
-	TRBV6-2/TRBV6-3	TRBJ2-1	few	TGTGCCATACGGGGGCTAACGGGGGGCTCCTACAATGAGCAGTTCTTC	CAIRGLTGGSYNEQFF
-	TRBV7-8	TRBJ2-1	-	TGTGCCAGCAGCTTACGGAAAGACAATGAGCAGTTCTTC	CASSLRKDNEQFF
TRBD2	TRBV9	TRBJ2-3	few	TGTGCCAGCAGCGTAGAAACTAGCGGGGATTCAGATACGCAGTATTTT	CASSVETSGDSDTQYF
-	TRBV27	TRBJ2-1	-	TGTGCCAGCAGTTCCAGGTACTATGAGCAGTTCTTC	CASSSRYYEQFF
TRBD1	TRBV28	TRBJ2-7	few	TGTGCCAGCAGAGCCGGGACAGGGTACGAGCAGTACTTC	CASRAGTGYEQYF
TRBD1	TRBV11-2	TRBJ2-1	few	TGTGCCAGCAGCTCGGGACAGGGGCGCCATGAGCAGTTCTTC	CASSSGQGRHEQFF
TRBD1	TRBV4-1	TRBJ1-5	-	TGCGCCAGCAGCCAAGAGACAGGGGTTACTCAGCCCCAGCATTTT	CASSQETGVTQPQHF
-	TRBV6-4	TRBJ2-1	many	TGTGCCAGCAGTGACTCGGTAGGCCTCTCCTACAATGAGCAGTTCTTC	CASSDSVGLSYNEQFF
-	TRBV11-1	TRBJ1-6	few	TGTGCCAGCAGCTTGTCAGCTTTATGGTCACCCCTCCACTTT	CASSLSALWSPLHF
-	TRBV27	TRBJ2-7	-	TGTGCCAGCCGCCCTTTAGGGGACGGCCGGAACGAGCAGTACTTC	CASRPLGDGRNEQYF
-	TRBV20-1	TRBJ1-2	few	TGCAGTGCTAGATCGAACCTTTTCCGAAACTATGGCTACACCTTC	CSARSNLFRNYGYTF
-	TRBV20-1	TRBJ1-4	-	TGCAGTGCTAGACCATACCGGACAGAGAGTGAAAAACTGTTTTTT	CSARPYRTESEKLFF
-	TRBV6-5	TRBJ2-2	-	TGTGCCAGCAGCATTCTATCCGGGGAGCTGTTTTTT	CASSILSGELFF